This TCR beta chain originates from a study of blood T cell repertoires in COVID-19. V was shortened by 5 bases and J by 3 bases, with 17 bases between the two germline ends. Germline-derived CDR1 and CDR2 are SGHTA and FQGNSA. CDR3 length equals 16 residues. The method was immunoSEQ multiplex PCR; TCRdb's version includes in-frame clones alone and lacks a portion of them. The table lists tens of thousands of clones, roughly nine tenths of them singletons. The chain couples TRBV7-2 to TRBJ1-3; no reliable D call. Material: peripheral blood. The TCR sequence derives from a man between 65 and 80 years old with acute or convalescent COVID-19. CDR3 sequence: CASSTRGGEIGNTIYF. In DNA, the CDR3 is TGTGCCAGCAGCACCCGGGGAGGAGAGATTGGAAACACCATATATTTT.